This T cell receptor beta chain was sequenced during a study of T-cell memory formation after mild COVID-19. Findings and limits, study-wide: Among CD4+ contracting clones, most were CM and EM, and CD8+ ones EMRA. Some clones that responded were present in memory (sampled pre-infection), which suggests cross-reactive memory joined.

TCRdb re-analysed the 5' RACE reads in MiXCR, keeping a single row per CDR3 protein. The sample carries 190,000 or so distinct CDR3 sequences, roughly 27% recorded once. In this sample, this clonotype turned up once. Its antigen remains unknown. Germline CDR1 and CDR2: MNHEY and SVGEGT. This CDR3 has 13 amino acids. Losses at the gene ends were 6 bases for V and 3 bases for J; bases not matched to a gene: 4. This chain links TRBV6-2 or TRBV6-3 with TRBJ1-1, with 7 bases that match TRBD1. The clonotype was recovered from an adult woman who had mild COVID-19 (a few samples of this study predate the infection). Cell type and time point are not known. The specimen sequenced was PBMCs or a T cell subset sorted from them (not recorded which). The CDR3 sequence: CASSQGQYTEAFF. DNA for the CDR3: TGTGCCAGCAGCCAGGGACAGTACACTGAAGCTTTCTTT.